A selection of T cell receptor beta chains follows, all from one sample in a study of blood T cell repertoires in COVID-19. Using immunoSEQ multiplex PCR, the repertoire was profiled, and TCRdb retains in-frame clones only, with some absent. Of 140,000 to 150,000 clones in the sample, about four fifths were seen once. Sample: peripheral blood. The receptors derive from a man younger than 40 with COVID-19, enrolled during active disease. CDR3s leave out the opening cysteine and the closing phenylalanine or tryptophan. The D gene is left open where the match is weak.

V gene: TRBV27; J gene: TRBJ2-1; D gene: TRBD2; CDR3 protein: ASRPKLLAGGGEQF
V gene: TRBV7-8; J gene: TRBJ2-1; D gene: TRBD2; CDR3 protein: ASSSATSGSYNEQF
V gene: TRBV10-2; J gene: TRBJ2-7; D gene: NA; CDR3 protein: ASKQGSSYEQY
V gene: TRBV11-2; J gene: TRBJ2-1; D gene: NA; CDR3 protein: ASSSRRGKGEQF
V gene: TRBV3-1/TRBV3-2; J gene: TRBJ1-6; D gene: NA; CDR3 protein: ASSPGSRGNSPLH
V gene: TRBV30; J gene: TRBJ2-7; D gene: TRBD1; CDR3 protein: AWSSNRDRGYYEQY
V gene: TRBV28; J gene: TRBJ1-4; D gene: TRBD1; CDR3 protein: ASSSPGQEGDEKLF
V gene: TRBV10-1; J gene: TRBJ2-3; D gene: NA; CDR3 protein: ASSEGLETDTQY
V gene: TRBV5-1; J gene: TRBJ2-5; D gene: TRBD1; CDR3 protein: ASSLGTGGDETQY
V gene: TRBV10-2; J gene: TRBJ1-1; D gene: NA; CDR3 protein: ASRNRVYSTEAF
V gene: TRBV15; J gene: TRBJ2-4; D gene: NA; CDR3 protein: ATSSARRNIQY
V gene: TRBV5-1; J gene: TRBJ2-1; D gene: TRBD2; CDR3 protein: ASSAPSGSGNEQF
V gene: TRBV19; J gene: TRBJ2-7; D gene: TRBD1; CDR3 protein: ASSLRDRALYEQY
V gene: TRBV14; J gene: TRBJ2-7; D gene: TRBD1; CDR3 protein: ASSPRQGNSYEQY
V gene: TRBV13; J gene: TRBJ2-2; D gene: TRBD2; CDR3 protein: ASSSSSGRVAGELF
V gene: TRBV28; J gene: TRBJ1-1; D gene: TRBD1; CDR3 protein: ASSYRGNTEAF
V gene: TRBV11-1; J gene: TRBJ2-5; D gene: TRBD2; CDR3 protein: ASSHGLAGGGETQY
V gene: TRBV24-1; J gene: TRBJ2-1; D gene: NA; CDR3 protein: ATSGTAQGEQF
V gene: TRBV27; J gene: TRBJ2-7; D gene: TRBD2; CDR3 protein: ASSLGVAGVSEQY
V gene: TRBV11-2; J gene: TRBJ2-4; D gene: TRBD1; CDR3 protein: ASSLVRTGENIQY
V gene: TRBV28; J gene: TRBJ2-1; D gene: TRBD2; CDR3 protein: ASSSILAGAIGTGEQF
V gene: TRBV6-1; J gene: TRBJ2-5; D gene: NA; CDR3 protein: ASSEFVSGQFGETQY
V gene: TRBV4-2; J gene: TRBJ2-5; D gene: NA; CDR3 protein: ASSQDAAATRTQY
V gene: TRBV6-6; J gene: TRBJ1-1; D gene: NA; CDR3 protein: ASSPQGVNTEAF
V gene: TRBV4-1; J gene: TRBJ2-7; D gene: TRBD1; CDR3 protein: ASSQETGDEQY
V gene: TRBV6-5; J gene: TRBJ1-5; D gene: NA; CDR3 protein: ASWGLPYSNQPQH
V gene: TRBV18; J gene: TRBJ1-2; D gene: NA; CDR3 protein: ASSPFNPGGRDGYT
V gene: TRBV6-5; J gene: TRBJ1-5; D gene: NA; CDR3 protein: ASSQDSIYQPQH
V gene: TRBV5-5; J gene: TRBJ2-7; D gene: TRBD1; CDR3 protein: ASRKGQGAGEQY
V gene: TRBV10-3; J gene: TRBJ2-3; D gene: TRBD2; CDR3 protein: AIRKRESTDTQY
V gene: TRBV7-2; J gene: TRBJ2-7; D gene: NA; CDR3 protein: ASSPQAGAGWSEQY
V gene: TRBV27; J gene: TRBJ1-2; D gene: NA; CDR3 protein: ASSLEGPGGGYT
V gene: TRBV21-1; J gene: TRBJ2-5; D gene: NA; CDR3 protein: ASSKSGAQY
V gene: TRBV6-4; J gene: TRBJ2-1; D gene: TRBD1; CDR3 protein: ASSRDRKDNEQF
V gene: TRBV21-1; J gene: TRBJ2-7; D gene: NA; CDR3 protein: ASSARDVGGQY
V gene: TRBV21-1; J gene: TRBJ2-7; D gene: NA; CDR3 protein: ASSMQSSRTYEQY
V gene: TRBV6-2/TRBV6-3; J gene: TRBJ1-5; D gene: NA; CDR3 protein: ASSYSIGGGAYQPQH
V gene: TRBV28; J gene: TRBJ1-2; D gene: NA; CDR3 protein: ASSRDTSLDGYT
V gene: TRBV19; J gene: TRBJ1-5; D gene: NA; CDR3 protein: ASSTAGNSNQPQH
V gene: TRBV11-2; J gene: TRBJ1-2; D gene: NA; CDR3 protein: ASSSMRVTGTLHGYT
V gene: TRBV28; J gene: TRBJ2-5; D gene: NA; CDR3 protein: ASRPPLGGQETQY
V gene: TRBV5-8; J gene: TRBJ2-1; D gene: NA; CDR3 protein: ASRPSSAGYEQF
V gene: TRBV28; J gene: TRBJ1-6; D gene: TRBD1; CDR3 protein: ASRKTSTGGNSPLH
V gene: TRBV2; J gene: TRBJ2-2; D gene: TRBD1; CDR3 protein: ASTSGQGGRGELF
V gene: TRBV7-9; J gene: TRBJ2-3; D gene: TRBD2; CDR3 protein: ASSDPNRGLAVPDTQY
V gene: TRBV5-1; J gene: TRBJ2-7; D gene: TRBD2; CDR3 protein: ASSLYTSGRIEQY
V gene: TRBV9; J gene: TRBJ2-3; D gene: NA; CDR3 protein: ASSVAPNSYGTQY
V gene: TRBV5-4; J gene: TRBJ2-1; D gene: NA; CDR3 protein: ASSSAGTRYNEQF
V gene: TRBV2; J gene: TRBJ2-1; D gene: TRBD2; CDR3 protein: ASSARRGGDEQF
V gene: TRBV19; J gene: TRBJ1-2; D gene: NA; CDR3 protein: ASSPRAGGAQSYGYT
V gene: TRBV4-2; J gene: TRBJ2-2; D gene: TRBD1; CDR3 protein: ASSRLRSGQGDTGELF
V gene: TRBV9; J gene: TRBJ2-7; D gene: NA; CDR3 protein: ASNRQGASGRSYEQY
V gene: TRBV29-1; J gene: TRBJ2-7; D gene: NA; CDR3 protein: SVEPSVHPDEQY